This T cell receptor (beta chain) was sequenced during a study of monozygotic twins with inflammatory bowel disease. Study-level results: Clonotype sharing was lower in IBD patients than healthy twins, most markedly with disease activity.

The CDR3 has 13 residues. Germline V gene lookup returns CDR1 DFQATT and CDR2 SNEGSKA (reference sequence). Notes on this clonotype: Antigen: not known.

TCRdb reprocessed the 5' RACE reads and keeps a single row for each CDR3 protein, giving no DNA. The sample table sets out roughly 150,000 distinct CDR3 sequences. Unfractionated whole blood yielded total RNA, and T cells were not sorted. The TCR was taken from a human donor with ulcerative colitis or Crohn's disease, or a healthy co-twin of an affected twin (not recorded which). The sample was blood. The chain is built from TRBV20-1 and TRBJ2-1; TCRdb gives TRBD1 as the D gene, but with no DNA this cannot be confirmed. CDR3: CSATSTGVPRGFF.